This TCR beta chain was observed in a study of cytomegalovirus exposure and HLA in healthy donors. The CDR3 consists of 16 residues. Trimming cost V 6 bases and J 7 bases; bases outside gene matches: 9. The germline gives CDR1 WNHNN, CDR2 SYGVQD (reference sequence). General study results and limits: First-cohort TCR clusters tended to co-occur in the 130 or so validation repertoires, a later analysis found. Reports indicated that the classifier achieved high specificity and sensitivity in diagnosing cytomegalovirus status. Among TCR beta chains, those listed as cytomegalovirus-associated numbered about 150.

This table comes from immunoSEQ multiplex PCR, and its TCRdb copy is limited to in-frame clones, with some not included. The table includes tens of thousands of clones, roughly 94% detected once. This clone was detected only once. The antigen remains undetermined. This clonotype originated in a woman aged 18-29 years in good health and CMV-seronegative. The sequencing sample was made of PBMCs. This chain links TRBV10-1 with TRBJ2-5; 15 bases match TRBD2. Here the CDR3 DNA reads TGCGCCAGCAGCGAAGGGACTAGCGGGAGGAGTGGGACCCAGTACTTC. Protein: CASSEGTSGRSGTQYF.